A single sample gave rise to the 27 T cell receptor beta chains below, sequenced in a study of CXCR3-negative and CXCR3-positive naive CD8 T cells. Study results and limitations: Against CXCR3-negative naive cells, CXCR3-positive naive cells showed more hydrophobic TRB CDR3s.

UMI-tagged TRB cDNA libraries were built via 5' RACE. TCRdb re-called the 5' RACE reads, yielding one record per CDR3 amino acid sequence without DNA. The specimen's table records some 130,000 distinct CDR3 sequences. Antigens of these TCRs are unknown. Specimen: naive CXCR3+ CD8+ T cells from blood. As to subset: CD45RO-CCR7+CD27+CD95- naive CD8+ T cells expressing CXCR3 (TNR3+). The receptors shown here come from a human donor in good health. Some clones in this sample may be carry-over from other donors' samples.

The chain carries TRBV5-4 and TRBJ2-1; TCRdb lists TRBD2, though no DNA is available to test this call. The CDR3 is 12 residues long. CDR1 and CDR2 from the germline V gene are SGHNT and YYREEE (reference sequence). CDR3: CASSSSANEQFF.

The genes are TRBV6-5 and TRBJ1-1. Germline assignment: CDR1 MNHEY and CDR2 SVGAGI. The CDR3 consists of 14 residues. The CDR3 sequence: CASSNGGWNTEAFF.

This chain uses TRBV28 with TRBJ2-3; lacking DNA, the TRBD2 call made by TCRdb goes unchecked. CDR1 and CDR2 (germline): MDHEN, SYDVKM. The CDR3 spans 16 residues. This chain's CDR3 is CASSSRLAGGLDTQYF.

This chain links TRBV7-3 with TRBJ2-3. Germline V CDR1 and CDR2: SGHTA, FQGTGA. The CDR3 runs to 13 residues. The CDR3 sequence is CASSLQITDTQYF.

The chain uses TRBV14 and TRBJ2-3; TCRdb outputs TRBD1, but without DNA this stays unchecked. The CDR3 contains 17 residues. In germline, CDR1 is SGHDN, CDR2 FVKESK. The CDR3 is CASRPLGTASSTDTQYF. The whole variable domain, filled in from reference TRBV14 and TRBJ2-3, reads EAGVTQFPSHSVIEKGQTVTLRCDPISGHDNLYWYRRVMGKEIKFLLHFVKESKQDESGMPNNRFLAERTGGTYSTLKVQPAELEDSGVYFCASRPLGTASSTDTQYFGPGTRLTVL.

The rearrangement links TRBV19 to TRBJ1-1; TCRdb's D gene call, TRBD1, goes unchecked for lack of DNA. The germline CDR1 and CDR2 sequences are LNHDA and SQIVND (reference sequence). The CDR3 sequence is 15 residues long. CDR3 in amino acids: CASSIGQTMNTEAFF.

The rearrangement links TRBV7-3 to TRBJ2-1; absent DNA, TCRdb's TRBD2 call cannot be checked. This CDR3 region has 15 residues. The germline CDR1 and CDR2 sequences are SGHTA and FQGTGA. The CDR3 protein is CASSLDSGMGNEQFF.

The chain uses TRBV9 and TRBJ2-1; the TRBD1 assignment by TCRdb is unverifiable without DNA. In germline, CDR1 is SGDLS, CDR2 YYNGEE. The length of the CDR3 is 15 residues. The CDR3 here is CASSVGGAGYNEQFF. The whole variable domain, filled in from reference TRBV9 and TRBJ2-1, reads DSGVTQTPKHLITATGQRVTLRCSPRSGDLSVYWYQQSLDQGLQFLIQYYNGEERAKGNILERFSAQQFPDLHSELNLSSLELGDSALYFCASSVGGAGYNEQFFGPGTRLTVL.

The chain combines TRBV7-9 with TRBJ1-1. The CDR3 is made up of 14 amino acids. Germline V gives CDR1 SEHNR, CDR2 FQNEAQ (reference sequence). The CDR3 sequence is CASSHGLMITEAFF.

This rearrangement joins TRBV4-1 to TRBJ1-1. Germline CDR1 is MGHRA and CDR2 is YSYEKL. The CDR3 has 16 residues. CDR3 sequence: CASSQDWAEWNTEAFF.

The CDR3 sequence: CASSFRGRMRHEQYF. V and J are TRBV28 and TRBJ2-7; the TCRdb D gene call, TRBD1, has no DNA to confirm it. This CDR3 region has 15 residues. The germline CDR1 and CDR2 sequences are MDHEN and SYDVKM. Using reference TRBV28 and TRBJ2-7 for the parts outside the CDR3, the full variable domain is DVKVTQSSRYLVKRTGEKVFLECVQDMDHENMFWYRQDPGLGLRLIYFSYDVKMKEKGDIPEGYSVSREKKERFSLILESASTNQTSMYLCASSFRGRMRHEQYFGPGTRLTVT.

The rearrangement uses TRBV12-3 or TRBV12-4 and TRBJ2-6. This CDR3 is built from 15 residues. The CDR3: CASSPQGSGANVLTF.

V usage is TRBV7-9 and J usage is TRBJ2-3; lacking DNA, the TRBD1 call made by TCRdb goes unchecked. This CDR3 comprises 15 residues. Looked up from germline, CDR1 is SEHNR and CDR2 is FQNEAQ (reference sequence). The CDR3 here is CASNNPGKYTDTQYF.

This chain uses TRBV7-9 with TRBJ2-1. Germline loops: CDR1 SEHNR, CDR2 FQNEAQ (reference sequence). The CDR3 loop spans 14 amino acids. CDR3 region: CASSFIGTYNEQFF. Full variable domain (rest looked up from reference TRBV7-9 and TRBJ2-1): DTGVSQNPRHKITKRGQNVTFRCDPISEHNRLYWYRQTLGQGPEFLTYFQNEAQLEKSRLLSDRFSAERPKGSFSTLEIQRTEQGDSAMYLCASSFIGTYNEQFFGPGTRLTVL.

V gene TRBV6-5 combines with J gene TRBJ2-3; lacking DNA, the TRBD2 call made by TCRdb goes unchecked. CDR3 length: 17 amino acids. Looked up from germline, CDR1 is MNHEY and CDR2 is SVGAGI. The CDR3 reads CASSNAGTSGNSDTQYF.

This chain links TRBV20-1 with TRBJ1-1; absent DNA, TCRdb's TRBD1 call cannot be checked. This CDR3 region has 14 residues. Germline-derived CDR1 and CDR2 are DFQATT and SNEGSKA (reference sequence). The CDR3 sequence: CSARIPGWDTEAFF.

This chain connects TRBV29-1 to TRBJ1-1. This CDR3 is built from 18 residues. Germline V gene data show CDR1 as SQVTM and CDR2 as ANQGSEA. The CDR3 reads CSVEVYGPRQGPSTEAFF.

V gene TRBV29-1 combines with J gene TRBJ2-7; TCRdb's D call, TRBD1, is unchecked because there is no DNA. CDR3 size: 15 residues. Germline lookup yields CDR1 SQVTM and CDR2 ANQGSEA. CDR3 region: CSVEVGGAWGYEQYF.

This rearrangement joins TRBV12-3 or TRBV12-4 to TRBJ2-6; with no DNA, the TCRdb D assignment of TRBD1 cannot be verified. The CDR3 is made up of 19 amino acids. This CDR3 is CASSILWGQVNSGANVLTF.

This rearrangement joins TRBV5-1 to TRBJ2-7; TCRdb indicates TRBD1, and absent DNA this call remains unverified. This CDR3 region has 14 residues. Germline CDR1 and CDR2: SGHRS and YFSETQ. The CDR3 protein is CASSLDWTAYEQYF.

This sequence joins TRBV6-5 and TRBJ2-5; TCRdb selects TRBD2, and the lack of DNA leaves this call unchecked. Germline CDR1 and CDR2: MNHEY and SVGAGI. There are 15 residues in the CDR3. This chain's CDR3 is CASSYSGLAEETQYF.

The chain links TRBV27 to TRBJ2-7; no DNA is available, so the TRBD1 call from TCRdb remains unchecked. The V gene's germline CDR1 is MNHEY and CDR2 SMNVEV (reference sequence). The length of the CDR3 is 13 residues. This CDR3 reads CASSPGGKNEQYF.

V and J are TRBV29-1 and TRBJ2-2. Germline V gives CDR1 SQVTM, CDR2 ANQGSEA. CDR3 size: 13 residues. CDR3 sequence: CSVYRTNTGELFF.

The chain recombines TRBV12-3 or TRBV12-4 with TRBJ2-3. This CDR3 comprises 16 residues. The CDR3 sequence: CASSLTMGWSTDTQYF.

The chain has TRBV14 and TRBJ2-1; TCRdb selects TRBD1, and the lack of DNA leaves this call unchecked. CDR3 size: 18 residues. From germline, CDR1 is SGHDN and CDR2 FVKESK. CDR3 in amino acids: CAGSQDQPGPNPYNEQFF.

V gene TRBV5-1 combines with J gene TRBJ2-6; TCRdb indicates TRBD1, and absent DNA this call remains unverified. CDR3 length: 18 amino acids. Per germline, CDR1 SGHRS and CDR2 YFSETQ. The CDR3 reads CASSWGDREKSGANVLTF. Supplemented by reference TRBV5-1 and TRBJ2-6, the full variable domain reads KAGVTQTPRYLIKTRGQQVTLSCSPISGHRSVSWYQQTPGQGLQFLFEYFSETQRNKGNFPGRFSGRQFSNSRSEMNVSTLELGDSALYLCASSWGDREKSGANVLTFGAGSRLTVL.

This chain connects TRBV29-1 to TRBJ2-5; as DNA is missing, the TRBD2 call by TCRdb cannot be tested. Germline V gene data show CDR1 as SQVTM and CDR2 as ANQGSEA. There are 16 residues in the CDR3. The CDR3 sequence: CSVEDRWELAGETQYF.